This TCR beta chain was sequenced during a study of CD8 T cells in ankylosing spondylitis. MiXCR, run by TCRdb on the 5' RACE reads, gives a single entry per CDR3 protein. Of 200,000 to 300,000 distinct CDR3 sequences detected, more than 20% appear once; the ten largest clones hold roughly 0.67%. Germline V CDR1 and CDR2: LNHNV, YYDKDF (reference sequence). This CDR3 spans 16 amino acids. V gave up 3 bases and J gave up 1 base; unmatched junction bases: 5. Sequences were obtained from blood, either unsorted or a sorted T cell fraction (not recorded which). The TCR originated in a male donor with ankylosing spondylitis or in good health (not recorded which). The V and J genes are TRBV15 and TRBJ2-3; 9 bases are shared with TRBD2. The CDR3 DNA sequence: TGTGCCACCAGCAGGGTGCGGGGGGGGCGCACAGATACGCAGTATTTT. Its protein product is CATSRVRGGRTDTQYF.